This TCR beta chain was documented in a study of blood T cells in healthy people across ages. A sample-barcoded 5' primer and a J-beta primer mix were used in a second PCR of roughly 7 to 12 cycles. MiXCR, run by TCRdb on the 5' RACE reads, gives a single entry per CDR3 protein. The table records about 730,000 distinct CDR3 sequences, approximately 43% of them present only once. Germline CDR1 reads MNHEY; CDR2 reads SVGAGI. The CDR3 consists of 16 residues. With respect to this clonotype: At one end the junction does not follow the germline gene, possibly because of a read error.

The sequence derives from a woman between 55 and 75 years old in good health. V usage is TRBV6-5 and J usage is TRBJ2-7; tentative D call: TRBD2 (6 bases). The specimen sequenced was blood. DNA of the CDR3: TGTGCCAGCAGTTACAGGGGCGGGGCGAGCTCCTACGAGCAGTGCTTC. Protein sequence: CASSYRGGASSYEQCF.